The subject of this entry is one TCR beta chain. Clones were sequenced by immunoSEQ multiplex PCR, and TCRdb holds only the in-frame ones, with some missing. Of about 75,000 clones listed, 90% were seen once; the top ten hold about 2.4%. This sample was included in a study of blood T cell repertoires in COVID-19. Study overall: Sample material is recorded as cDNA or gDNA derived from T cells, B-cell-depleted T cells, or PBMCs.

CDR3 length: 12 residues. Germline CDR1 and CDR2: SNHLY and FYNNEI. V dropped 2 bases and J dropped 6 bases, with 4 bases sitting between them. This clonotype was sampled from a human donor in a cohort sampled during active COVID-19. This chain joins TRBV2 and TRBJ2-2; D gene ambiguous. The source material was peripheral blood. The CDR3 DNA follows: TGTGCCAGCAGTGAACCGGCCGGGGAGCTGTTTTTT. Translating it yields CASSEPAGELFF.